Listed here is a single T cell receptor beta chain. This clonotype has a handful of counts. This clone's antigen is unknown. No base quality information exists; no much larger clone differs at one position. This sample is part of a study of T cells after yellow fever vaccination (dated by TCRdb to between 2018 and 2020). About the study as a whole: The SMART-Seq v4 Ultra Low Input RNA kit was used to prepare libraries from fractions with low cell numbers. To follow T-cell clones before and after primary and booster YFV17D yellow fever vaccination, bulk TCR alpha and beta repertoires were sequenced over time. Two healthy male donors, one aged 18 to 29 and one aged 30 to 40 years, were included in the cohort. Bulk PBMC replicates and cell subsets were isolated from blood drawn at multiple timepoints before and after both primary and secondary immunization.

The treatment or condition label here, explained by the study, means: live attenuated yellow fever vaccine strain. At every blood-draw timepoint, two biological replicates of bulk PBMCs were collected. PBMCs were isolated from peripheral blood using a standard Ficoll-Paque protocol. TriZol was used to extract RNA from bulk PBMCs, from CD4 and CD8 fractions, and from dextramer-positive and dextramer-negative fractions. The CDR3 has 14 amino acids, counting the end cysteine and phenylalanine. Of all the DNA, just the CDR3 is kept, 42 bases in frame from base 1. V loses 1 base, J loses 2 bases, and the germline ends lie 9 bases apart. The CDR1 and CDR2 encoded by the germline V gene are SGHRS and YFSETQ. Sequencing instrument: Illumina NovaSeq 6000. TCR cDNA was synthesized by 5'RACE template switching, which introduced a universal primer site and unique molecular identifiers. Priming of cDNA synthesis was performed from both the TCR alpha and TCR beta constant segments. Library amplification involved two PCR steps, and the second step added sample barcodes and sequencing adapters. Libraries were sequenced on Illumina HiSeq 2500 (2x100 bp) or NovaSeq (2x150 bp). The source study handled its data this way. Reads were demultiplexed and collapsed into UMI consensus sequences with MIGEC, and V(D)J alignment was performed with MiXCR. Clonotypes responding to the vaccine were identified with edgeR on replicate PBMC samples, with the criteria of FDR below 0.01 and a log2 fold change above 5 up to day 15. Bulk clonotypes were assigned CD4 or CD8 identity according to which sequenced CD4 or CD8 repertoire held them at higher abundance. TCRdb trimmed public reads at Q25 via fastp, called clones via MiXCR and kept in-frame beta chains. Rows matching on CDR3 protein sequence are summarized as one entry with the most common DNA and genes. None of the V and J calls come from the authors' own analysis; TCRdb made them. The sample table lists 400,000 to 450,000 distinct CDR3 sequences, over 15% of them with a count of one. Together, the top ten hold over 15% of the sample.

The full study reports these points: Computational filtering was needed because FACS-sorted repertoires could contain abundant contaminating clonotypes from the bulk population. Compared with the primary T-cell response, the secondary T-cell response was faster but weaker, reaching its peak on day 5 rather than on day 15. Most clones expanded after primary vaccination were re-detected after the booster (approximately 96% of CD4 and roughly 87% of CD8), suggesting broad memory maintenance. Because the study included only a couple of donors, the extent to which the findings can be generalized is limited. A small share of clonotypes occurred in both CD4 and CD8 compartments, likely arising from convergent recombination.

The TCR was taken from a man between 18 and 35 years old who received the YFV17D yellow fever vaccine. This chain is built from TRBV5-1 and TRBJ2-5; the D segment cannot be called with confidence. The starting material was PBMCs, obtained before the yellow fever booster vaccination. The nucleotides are TGCGCCAGCAGCTTGAAGGGCGGTCAAGAGACCCAGTACTTC. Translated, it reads CASSLKGGQETQYF.